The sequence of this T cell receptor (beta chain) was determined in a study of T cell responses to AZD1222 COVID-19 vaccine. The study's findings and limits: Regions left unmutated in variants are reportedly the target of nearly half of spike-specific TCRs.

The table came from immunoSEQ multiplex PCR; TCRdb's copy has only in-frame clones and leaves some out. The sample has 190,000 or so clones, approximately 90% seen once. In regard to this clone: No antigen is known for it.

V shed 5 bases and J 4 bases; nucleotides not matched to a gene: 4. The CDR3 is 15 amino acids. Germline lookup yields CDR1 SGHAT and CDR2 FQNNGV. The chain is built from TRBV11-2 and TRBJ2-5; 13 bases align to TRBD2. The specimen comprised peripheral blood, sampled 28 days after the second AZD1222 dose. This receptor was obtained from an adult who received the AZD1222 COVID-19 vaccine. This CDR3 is CASSQGLAGVETQYF. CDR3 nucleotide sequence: TGTGCCAGCAGCCAAGGACTAGCGGGAGTAGAGACCCAGTACTTC.